This T cell receptor beta chain originates from a study of read filtering for tumor transcriptome and immune sequencing. This clonotype was picked up many times. This library used around 400 ng RNA and molecular barcoded adaptors spanning alpha/delta and beta/gamma chains. Using its own MiXCR run on the reads, TCRdb lists one record per CDR3 protein. The sample records tens of thousands of distinct CDR3 sequences, roughly 19% being singletons. The germline gives CDR1 SGHRS, CDR2 YFSETQ. The CDR3 loop spans 14 amino acids. Deletions cut 3 bases from V and 3 bases from J, with 12 bases between. This chain connects TRBV5-1 to TRBJ1-1; D is unclear. Sequenced: a population of CD138-negative cells sorted from bone marrow. This receptor was identified in a donor aged 40 or older with multiple myeloma. The CDR3, as DNA: TGCGCCAGCAGCTCTAACACAGCGGACACTGAAGCTTTCTTT. This translates into CASSSNTADTEAFF. Full variable domain (rest looked up from reference TRBV5-1 and TRBJ1-1): KAGVTQTPRYLIKTRGQQVTLSCSPISGHRSVSWYQQTPGQGLQFLFEYFSETQRNKGNFPGRFSGRQFSNSRSEMNVSTLELGDSALYLCASSSNTADTEAFFGQGTRLTVV.